One T cell receptor beta chain is described in this entry. The data were taken from a study of blood T cell repertoires in COVID-19. Study-level information: The origin of the acute and convalescent COVID-19 samples was the United States, Italy and Spain. Sample material is recorded as cDNA or gDNA derived from T cells, B-cell-depleted T cells, or PBMCs.

The repertoire was sequenced with immunoSEQ multiplex PCR; TCRdb's copy has only in-frame clones and lacks some. The data contain almost 35,000 clones, around 90% of them singletons. CDR3 length: 11 amino acids. With V trimmed by 5 bases and J by 6 bases, 4 bases remained unmatched. The germline V gene has CDR1 DFQATT and CDR2 SNEGSKA (reference sequence). This clonotype was sampled from a man in his 60s with active COVID-19. The sample taken for sequencing was peripheral blood. The V call is TRBV20-1, the J call TRBJ2-7; 7 bases are a match to TRBD2. The CDR3: CSASTSSEQYF. As DNA, the CDR3 is TGCAGTGCTTCGACTAGCTCCGAGCAGTACTTC.